This T cell receptor beta chain emerged from a study of spatial heterogeneity in lung cancer. Study-wide background: Detected sequences consistently included more beta-chain ones than alpha-chain ones. More than nine raw reads, on average, carried each unique TCR and UMI combination.

Study findings and constraints: Mutation counts in tumors were tracked by counts of expanded intratumoral alpha and beta TCRs.

CDR3 length: 12 residues. The germline CDR1 and CDR2 sequences are DFQATT and SNEGSKA (reference sequence). V gave up 3 bases and J gave up 4 bases, with 9 bases separating them. Remarks on this clonotype: Its target is not known.

TCRdb redid the calling of the 5' RACE reads with MiXCR, one entry per CDR3 protein. This sample has about 6,900 distinct CDR3 sequences; 18% occur once, and the top ten carry roughly 12%. The time point here: sample taken at primary tumor resection. The donors, fewer than 95 patients with untreated early-stage non-small cell lung cancer, provided the samples. The authors sequenced whole RNA from tumor, nontumor lung or frozen PBMC without sorting. The source of this sequence is a female donor with early-stage non-small cell lung cancer. Source: lung tumor tissue, taken at surgery. The chain employs TRBV20-1 and TRBJ1-2; no firm D call. The CDR3 loop is CSASAKGYGYTF. CDR3 coding DNA: TGCAGTGCTAGCGCCAAAGGCTATGGCTACACCTTC.